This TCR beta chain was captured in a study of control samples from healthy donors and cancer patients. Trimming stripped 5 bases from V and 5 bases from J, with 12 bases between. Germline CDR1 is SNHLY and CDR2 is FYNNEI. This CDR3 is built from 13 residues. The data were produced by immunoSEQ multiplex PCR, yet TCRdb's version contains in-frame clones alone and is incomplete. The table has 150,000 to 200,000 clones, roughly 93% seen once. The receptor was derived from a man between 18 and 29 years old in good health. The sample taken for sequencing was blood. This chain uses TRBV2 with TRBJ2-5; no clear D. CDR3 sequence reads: CASSSNLVETQYF. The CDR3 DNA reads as TGTGCCAGCAGTTCAAACTTAGTCGAGACCCAGTACTTC. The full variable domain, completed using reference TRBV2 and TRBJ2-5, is EPEVTQTPSHQVTQMGQEVILRCVPISNHLYFYWYRQILGQKVEFLVSFYNNEISEKSEIFDDQFSVERPDGSNFTLKIRSTKLEDSAMYFCASSSNLVETQYFGPGTRLLVL.